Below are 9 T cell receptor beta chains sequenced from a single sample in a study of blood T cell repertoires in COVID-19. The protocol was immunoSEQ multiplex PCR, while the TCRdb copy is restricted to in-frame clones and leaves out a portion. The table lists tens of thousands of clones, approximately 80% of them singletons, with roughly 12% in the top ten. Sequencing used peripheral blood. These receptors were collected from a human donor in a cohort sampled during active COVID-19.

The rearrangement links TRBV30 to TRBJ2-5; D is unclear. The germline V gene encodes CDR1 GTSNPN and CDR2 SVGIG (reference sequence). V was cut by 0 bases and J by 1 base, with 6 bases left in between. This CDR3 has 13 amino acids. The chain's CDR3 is CAWSVGSQETQYF. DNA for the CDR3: TGTGCCTGGAGTGTGGGCTCCCAAGAGACCCAGTACTTC.

The CDR3 coding sequence is TGTGCCATCAGCGGGATGTCTGACTATGGCTACACCTTC. It specifies CAISGMSDYGYTF. J is TRBJ1-2 and V is TRBV10-3; D not certain. Trimming removed 6 bases at V and 3 bases at J, with 11 bases between. Germline V gene lookup returns CDR1 ENHRY and CDR2 SYGVKD. This CDR3 is built from 13 residues.

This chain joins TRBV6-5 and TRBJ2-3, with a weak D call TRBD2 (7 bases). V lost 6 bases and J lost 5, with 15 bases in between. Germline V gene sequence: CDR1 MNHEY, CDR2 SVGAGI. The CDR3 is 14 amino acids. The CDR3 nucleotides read TGTGCCAGCAGAACCCGGGGAGGGGGAGATACGCAGTATTTT. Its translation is CASRTRGGGDTQYF.

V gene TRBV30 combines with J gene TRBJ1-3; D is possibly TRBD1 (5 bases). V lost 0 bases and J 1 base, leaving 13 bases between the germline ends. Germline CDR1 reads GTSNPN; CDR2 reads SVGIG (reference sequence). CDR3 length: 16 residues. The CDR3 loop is CAWSVSAGNSGNTIYF. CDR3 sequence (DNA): TGTGCCTGGAGTGTAAGCGCAGGGAATTCTGGAAACACCATATATTTT. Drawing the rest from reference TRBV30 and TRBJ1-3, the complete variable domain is SQTIHQWPATLVQPVGSPLSLECTVEGTSNPNLYWYRQAAGRGLQLLFYSVGIGQISSEVPQNLSASRPQDRQFILSSKKLLLSDSGFYLCAWSVSAGNSGNTIYFGEGSWLTVV.

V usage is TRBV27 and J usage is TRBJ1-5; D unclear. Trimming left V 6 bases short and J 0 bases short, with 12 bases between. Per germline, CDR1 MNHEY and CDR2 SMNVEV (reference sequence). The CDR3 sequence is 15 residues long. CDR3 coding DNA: TGTGCCAGCAGCCCCACCGGGAATAGCAATCAGCCCCAGCATTTT. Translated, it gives CASSPTGNSNQPQHF.

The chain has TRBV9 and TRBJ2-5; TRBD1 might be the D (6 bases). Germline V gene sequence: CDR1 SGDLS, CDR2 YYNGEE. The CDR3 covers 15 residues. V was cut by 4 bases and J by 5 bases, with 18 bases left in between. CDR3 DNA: TGTGCCAGCAGCATTCGTTCAGGGGTCGGCGAGACCCAGTACTTC. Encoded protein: CASSIRSGVGETQYF.

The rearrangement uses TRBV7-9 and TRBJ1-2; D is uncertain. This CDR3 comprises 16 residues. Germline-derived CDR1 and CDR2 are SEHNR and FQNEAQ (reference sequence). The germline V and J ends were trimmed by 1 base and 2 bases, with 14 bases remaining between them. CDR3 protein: CASSLGTAAVNYGYTF. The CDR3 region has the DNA TGTGCCAGCAGCTTAGGAACAGCGGCCGTAAACTATGGCTACACCTTC.

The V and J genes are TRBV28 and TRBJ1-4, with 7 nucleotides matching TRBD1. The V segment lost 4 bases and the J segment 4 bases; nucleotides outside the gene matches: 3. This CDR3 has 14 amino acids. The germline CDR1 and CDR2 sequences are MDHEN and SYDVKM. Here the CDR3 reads CASSSGQINEKLFF. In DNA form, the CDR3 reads TGTGCCAGCAGTTCGGGACAGATTAATGAAAAACTGTTTTTT.

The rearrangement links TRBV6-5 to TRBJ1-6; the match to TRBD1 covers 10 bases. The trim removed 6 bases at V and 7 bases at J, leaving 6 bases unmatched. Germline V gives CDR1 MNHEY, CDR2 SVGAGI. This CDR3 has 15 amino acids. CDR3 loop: CASSLGTGVNSPLHF. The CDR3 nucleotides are TGTGCCAGCAGCTTAGGGACAGGGGTAAATTCACCCCTCCACTTT.